This T cell receptor beta chain is drawn from a study of T-cell memory formation after mild COVID-19. TCRdb redid the calling of the 5' RACE reads with MiXCR, one entry per CDR3 protein. In the table there are around 530,000 distinct CDR3 sequences, roughly 22% of which are singletons. Study-level findings and limits: Among CD4+ contracting clones, most were CM and EM, and CD8+ ones EMRA. Balance between CD4 and CD8 was seen in clones contracting day 15 to 85, and a CD4+ lean was seen in later expanders. The appearance of some responding clones in pre-infection memory suggested that cross-reactive memory joined.

This clonotype has more than one count but fewer than ten. Its antigen remains unknown. The CDR3 totals 16 residues. V shed 4 bases and J 3 bases; nucleotides not matched to a gene: 8. The germline V gene encodes CDR1 MNHEY and CDR2 SMNVEV (reference sequence). This receptor was identified in an adult woman who had mild COVID-19 (a few samples of this study predate the infection). Cell type and time point are not known. The sequenced sample consisted of PBMCs or a T cell subset sorted from them (not recorded which). The chain has TRBV27 and TRBJ2-7, with TRBD2 identical over 11 bases. The CDR3 loop is CASSSLLAGVFYEQYF. In nucleotides, the CDR3 is TGTGCCAGCAGTTCCCTACTAGCGGGGGTATTCTACGAGCAGTACTTC.